This is a list of T cell receptor beta chains from one sample in a study of blood T cells in healthy people across ages. TCRdb called the 5' RACE reads again in MiXCR, with one record for every CDR3 protein. The sample carries roughly 680,000 distinct CDR3 sequences, around 45% recorded once. The sequenced sample was blood. The receptors were gathered from a woman aged 60 to 75 in good health. CDR3s include the opening cysteine and the closing phenylalanine or tryptophan. The D gene is left open where the match is weak. Clone sizes are given selectively: once, few, many, or a class where the clone is expanded.

TRBV25-1	TRBJ2-7	-	once	TGTGCCAGCAGTAGCACCAGGGACTCCTACGAGCAGTACTTC	CASSSTRDSYEQYF
TRBV27	TRBJ2-5	TRBD1	-	TGTGCCAGCAGTTACTTCCCAATAGACAGGGGGGAAGAGACCCAGTACTTC	CASSYFPIDRGEETQYF
TRBV6-5	TRBJ1-4	TRBD1	-	TGTGCCAGCGGGGGGACAGGGTATGAAAAACTGTTTTTT	CASGGTGYEKLFF
TRBV20-1	TRBJ2-7	TRBD1	-	TGCAGTGCTAGACCCGGGACAGGGGCAGCCTACGAGCAGTACTTC	CSARPGTGAAYEQYF
TRBV11-1	TRBJ1-2	-	-	TGTGCCAGCAGCTCAGAACAGATAAACACCTTC	CASSSEQINTF
TRBV10-3	TRBJ2-7	-	-	TGTGCCATCAGTGGGGCAGGGCCCTACGAGCAGTACTTC	CAISGAGPYEQYF
TRBV24-1	TRBJ2-5	TRBD2	-	TGTGCCACCAGTGACGCGCCCGGGACTAGCGGCTCCCAAGAGACCCAGTACTTC	CATSDAPGTSGSQETQYF
TRBV11-2	TRBJ2-7	-	once	TGTGCCAGCAGCCCCATGTGGGGGTACGAGCAGTACTTC	CASSPMWGYEQYF
TRBV29-1	TRBJ2-7	-	-	TGCAGCGTCGTATTCGGGTCTTCTCACAACTCCTACGAGCGGTACTTC	CSVVFGSSHNSYERYF
TRBV20-1	TRBJ2-2	-	-	TGCAGTGCTAGACAGGGGCCCGGGGAGCTGTTTTTT	CSARQGPGELFF
TRBV10-3	TRBJ2-5	-	-	TGTGCCATCAGTCCGACCCAAGAGACCCAGTACTTC	CAISPTQETQYF
TRBV4-3	TRBJ2-4	-	-	TGCGCCAGCAGCCAATCAGACTCGTTGGCCAAAAACATTCAGTACTTC	CASSQSDSLAKNIQYF
TRBV5-1	TRBJ1-1	-	-	TGCGCCAGCAGGGGACCGACCGGCACTGAAGCTTTCTTT	CASRGPTGTEAFF
TRBV28	TRBJ2-7	-	few	TGTGCCAGCAGTGTGGGGGAGTTGGGCTACGAGCAGTACTTC	CASSVGELGYEQYF